This T cell receptor beta chain was captured in a study of T cells in Graves' hyperthyroidism and ophthalmopathy. Amplification of TCR beta CDR3 regions was performed using RNA transcripts as template. The study used the HTBI primer set for a first-round RT-PCR of the TCR CDR3. One entry per CDR3 protein, called by TCRdb with MiXCR from the multiplex PCR reads. This sample has some 340,000 distinct CDR3 sequences, with about 13% found just once. CDR3 length equals 13 residues. Looked up from germline, CDR1 is LNHDA and CDR2 is SQIVND (reference sequence). Concerning this clonotype: Germline is not matched at one junction end, which may reflect a read error.

Input material: blood. The clonotype was recovered from a woman aged 40 to 50 with Graves' ophthalmopathy. The gene calls are TRBV19 and TRBJ2-5; D not certain. DNA of the CDR3: TGTGCCGGTAGTATACCTCAAGGAGAGACCCAGTACTTC. Protein: CAGSIPQGETQYF. Looking up the rest from reference TRBV19 and TRBJ2-5 gives the full variable domain: DGGITQSPKYLFRKEGQNVTLSCEQNLNHDAMYWYRQDPGQGLRLIYYSQIVNDFQKGDIAEGYSVSREKKESFPLTVTSAQKNPTAFYLCAGSIPQGETQYFGPGTRLLVL.